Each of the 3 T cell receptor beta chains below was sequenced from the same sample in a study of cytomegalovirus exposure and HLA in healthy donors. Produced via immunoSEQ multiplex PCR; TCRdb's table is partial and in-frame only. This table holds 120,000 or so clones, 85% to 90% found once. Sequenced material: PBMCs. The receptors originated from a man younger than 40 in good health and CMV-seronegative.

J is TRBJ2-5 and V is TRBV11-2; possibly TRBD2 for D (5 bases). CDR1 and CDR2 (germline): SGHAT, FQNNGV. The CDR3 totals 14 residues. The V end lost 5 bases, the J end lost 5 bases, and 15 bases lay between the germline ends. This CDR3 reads CASSPTRRRETQYF. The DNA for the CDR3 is TGTGCCAGCAGCCCCACTAGAAGGAGGGAGACCCAGTACTTC.

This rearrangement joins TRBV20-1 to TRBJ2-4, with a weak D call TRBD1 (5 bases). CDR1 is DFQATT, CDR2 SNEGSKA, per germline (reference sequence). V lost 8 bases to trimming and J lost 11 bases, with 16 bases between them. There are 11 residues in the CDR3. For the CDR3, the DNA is TGCAGTACCACATACTTGACAGTTCAGTACTTC. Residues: CSTTYLTVQYF.

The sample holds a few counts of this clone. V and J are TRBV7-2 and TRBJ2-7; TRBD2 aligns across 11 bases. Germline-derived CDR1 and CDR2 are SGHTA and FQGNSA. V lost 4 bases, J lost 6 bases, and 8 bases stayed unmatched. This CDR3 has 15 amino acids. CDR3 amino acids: CASSSTSGSMPEQYF. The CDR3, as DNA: TGTGCCAGCAGCTCCACTAGCGGGAGTATGCCCGAGCAGTACTTC.